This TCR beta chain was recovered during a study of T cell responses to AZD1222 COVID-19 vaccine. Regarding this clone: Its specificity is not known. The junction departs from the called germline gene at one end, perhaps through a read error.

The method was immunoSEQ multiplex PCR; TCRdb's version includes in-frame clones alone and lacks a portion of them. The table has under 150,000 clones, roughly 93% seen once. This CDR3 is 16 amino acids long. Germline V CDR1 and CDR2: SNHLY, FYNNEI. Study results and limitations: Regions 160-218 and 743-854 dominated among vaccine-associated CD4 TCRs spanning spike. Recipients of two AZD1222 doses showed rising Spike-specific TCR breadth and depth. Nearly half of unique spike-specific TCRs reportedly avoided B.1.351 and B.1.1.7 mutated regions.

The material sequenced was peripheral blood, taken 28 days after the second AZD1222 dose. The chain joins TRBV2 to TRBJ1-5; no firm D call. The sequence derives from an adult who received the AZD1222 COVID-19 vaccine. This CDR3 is CASSETSGLTNRPQHF. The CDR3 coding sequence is TGTGCCAGCAGTGAAACGTCAGGCCTTACGAATCGGCCCCAGCATTTT. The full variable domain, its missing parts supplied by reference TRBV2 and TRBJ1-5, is EPEVTQTPSHQVTQMGQEVILRCVPISNHLYFYWYRQILGQKVEFLVSFYNNEISEKSEIFDDQFSVERPDGSNFTLKIRSTKLEDSAMYFCASSETSGLTNRPQHFGDGTRLSIL.